This T cell receptor beta chain appears in the sequencing data of a study of blood T cell repertoires in COVID-19 (dated by TCRdb to about 2020). In terms of the full investigation: The collaborator samples originated in the United States, Italy and Spain and spanned the acute and convalescent phases of COVID-19. The material from the prospective study consisted of cDNA or gDNA derived from T cells, B-cell-depleted T cells, or PBMCs. The dataset comprised deeply sampled blood TCRbeta repertoires from subjects exposed to, actively infected with, or recovered from COVID-19. The repertoires were released in a freely available public database meant as a resource for research on the immune response to SARS-CoV-2. Samples were obtained from the ongoing ImmuneRACE study (first 160 participants) and from 1,254 subjects provided by 6 global collaborators. A de-identified subject ID, COVID-19 status, age in years and sex were almost always included in the sample metadata. HLA class I and class II types, where available, came from metadata supplied by the sample provider rather than from assay-based typing.

Participants in the prospective study were enrolled through a virtual design, were aged about 18 to 100 years, and lived in roughly 26 United States geographic areas. In the prospective study, cohorts were assigned on the basis of participant-reported clinical history obtained from a screening survey and a study questionnaire. A participant counted as exposed if, within 2 weeks of entering the study, that participant had been in contact with someone who had a PCR-confirmed or clinician-diagnosed COVID-19 case. In the prospective study, mobile phlebotomists collected whole blood, serum and a nasopharyngeal or oropharyngeal swab from each participant. Participants in the prospective study had the option to provide additional blood draws and questionnaires over an approximately 2-month period. Blood samples from the prospective study were shipped frozen or at room temperature prior to DNA extraction.

This clone has only a few counts. Its recognized antigen is unknown. No clone much larger than this one lies a single base away; base qualities are absent. Study-wide conclusions, independent of this receptor: The amount of clinical and demographic metadata varied by source and participant and was provided uncurated.

TCRbeta CDR3 regions were amplified from genomic DNA by means of the immunoSEQ Assay, a bias-controlled multiplex PCR. On the authors' methods: The number of nucleated cells in each sample was estimated by amplification of reference gene primers within the assay. To quantify the absolute abundance of each unique TCRbeta CDR3 rearrangement, sequence reads were collapsed and filtered. For each sample, productive Simpson clonality was calculated by taking the square root of Simpson's diversity index across productive rearrangements. Entries here come from immuneACCESS through TCRdb and include only in-frame sequences with V and J called. Some clones fail to appear in such tables; in the studies checked, an unresolved V gene covers under half of the shortfall, and the cause of the remainder is unknown. V, J and clone size reflect that table, while D and trimming were determined from the DNA. The sample table lists roughly 380,000 clones, around nine tenths of them with a count of one. Of the sample, over 1% is held by the ten largest clones.

The junction carries 22 bases between V and J, which are trimmed by 5 bases and 8 bases respectively. From its cysteine to its phenylalanine, the CDR3 spans 17 amino acids. Here the CDR3 DNA is all that survives: 51 bases in frame from base 1. Via the germline V gene, CDR1 is SNHLY and CDR2 FYNNEI. The chain is encoded by TRBV2 joined to TRBJ1-6, with TRBD1 perhaps the D gene, on 5 matching bases. The receptor comes from a woman in her 30s who had been exposed to COVID-19. The sequenced sample consisted of PBMCs or T cells enriched from blood (not recorded which). CDR3 region: CASSLPPWAGTYSPLHF. DNA sequence: TGTGCCAGCAGTTTACCCCCTTGGGCAGGGACTTATTCACCCCTCCACTTT.